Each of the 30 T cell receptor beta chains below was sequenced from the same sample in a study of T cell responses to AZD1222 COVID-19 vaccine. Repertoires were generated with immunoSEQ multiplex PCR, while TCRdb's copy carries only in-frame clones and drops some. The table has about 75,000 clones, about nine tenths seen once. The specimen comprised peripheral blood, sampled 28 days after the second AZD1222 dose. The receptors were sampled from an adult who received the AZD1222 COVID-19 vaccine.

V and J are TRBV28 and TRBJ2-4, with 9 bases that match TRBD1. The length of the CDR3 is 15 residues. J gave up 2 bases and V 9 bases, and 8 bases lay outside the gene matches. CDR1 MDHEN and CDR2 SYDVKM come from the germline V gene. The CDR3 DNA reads TGTGCCAGTGAGGGACAGGGTCCTACCAAAAACATTCAGTACTTC. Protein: CASEGQGPTKNIQYF.

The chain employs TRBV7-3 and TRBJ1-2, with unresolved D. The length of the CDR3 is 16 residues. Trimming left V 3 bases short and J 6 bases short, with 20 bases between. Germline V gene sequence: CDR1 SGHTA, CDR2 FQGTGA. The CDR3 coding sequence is TGTGCCAGCAGCTTGGAAGGGCCTGCCCCTGAGGATGGCTACACCTTC. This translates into CASSLEGPAPEDGYTF.

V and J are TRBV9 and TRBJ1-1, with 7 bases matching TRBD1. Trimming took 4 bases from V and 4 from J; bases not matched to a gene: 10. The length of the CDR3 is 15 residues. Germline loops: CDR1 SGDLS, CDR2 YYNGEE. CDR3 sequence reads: CASSPTTGLGTEAFF. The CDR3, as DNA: TGTGCCAGCAGCCCAACGACAGGGCTGGGCACTGAAGCTTTCTTT.

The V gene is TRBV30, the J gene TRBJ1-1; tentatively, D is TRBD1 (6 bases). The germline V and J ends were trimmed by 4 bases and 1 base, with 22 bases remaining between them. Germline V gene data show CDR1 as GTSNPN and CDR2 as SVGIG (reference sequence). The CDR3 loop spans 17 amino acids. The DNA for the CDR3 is TGTGCCTGGATCGGCTTGGTTCAAGGCAGGGGGAACACTGAAGCTTTCTTT. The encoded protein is CAWIGLVQGRGNTEAFF.

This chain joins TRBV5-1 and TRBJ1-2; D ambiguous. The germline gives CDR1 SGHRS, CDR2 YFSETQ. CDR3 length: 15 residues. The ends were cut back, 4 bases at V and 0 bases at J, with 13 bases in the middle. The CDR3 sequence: CASSGGSGSNYGYTF. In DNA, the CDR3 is TGCGCCAGCAGCGGAGGGTCGGGATCTAACTATGGCTACACCTTC.

The CDR3 nucleotides read TGTGCCAGCTCCGCCGGGACGACGGTCCGGGAGCAGTACTTC. This codes for CASSAGTTVREQYF. The rearrangement links TRBV3-1 (or the pseudogene TRBV3-2) to TRBJ2-7; D could derive from TRBD1 or TRBD2 (5 bases each). Germline V gene sequence: CDR1 LGHDT, CDR2 YNNKEL (reference sequence). CDR3 length: 14 amino acids. V was clipped by 8 bases and J by 7 bases, with 21 bases between them.

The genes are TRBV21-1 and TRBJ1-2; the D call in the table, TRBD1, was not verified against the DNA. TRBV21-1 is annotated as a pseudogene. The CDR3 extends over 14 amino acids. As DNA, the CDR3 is TGTGCCAGCGGGCGACCTTTTCCCTGCTATGGCTACACCTTC. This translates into CASGRPFPCYGYTF.

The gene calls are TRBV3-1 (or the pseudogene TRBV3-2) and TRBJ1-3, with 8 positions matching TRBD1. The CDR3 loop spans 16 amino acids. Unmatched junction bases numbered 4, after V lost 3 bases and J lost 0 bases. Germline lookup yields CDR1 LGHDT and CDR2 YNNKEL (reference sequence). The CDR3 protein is CASSQGGQVSGNTIYF. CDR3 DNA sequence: TGTGCCAGCAGCCAGGGGGGACAGGTCTCTGGAAACACCATATATTTT.

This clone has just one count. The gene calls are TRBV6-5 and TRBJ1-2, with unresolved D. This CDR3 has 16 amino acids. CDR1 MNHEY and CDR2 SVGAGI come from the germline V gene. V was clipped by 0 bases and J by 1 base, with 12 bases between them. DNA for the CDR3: TGTGCCAGCAGTTACTCCAAGACGGCACGTAACTATGGCTACACCTTC. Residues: CASSYSKTARNYGYTF.

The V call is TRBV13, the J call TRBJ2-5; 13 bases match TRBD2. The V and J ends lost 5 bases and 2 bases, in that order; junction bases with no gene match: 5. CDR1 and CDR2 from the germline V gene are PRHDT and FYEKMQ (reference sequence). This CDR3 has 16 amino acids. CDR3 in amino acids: CASSAALAGGQETQYF. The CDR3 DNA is TGTGCCAGCAGCGCGGCACTAGCGGGGGGGCAAGAGACCCAGTACTTC. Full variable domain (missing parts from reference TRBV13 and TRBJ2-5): AAGVIQSPRHLIKEKRETATLKCYPIPRHDTVYWYQQGPGQDPQFLISFYEKMQSDKGSIPDRFSAQQFSDYHSELNMSSLELGDSALYFCASSAALAGGQETQYFGPGTRLLVL.

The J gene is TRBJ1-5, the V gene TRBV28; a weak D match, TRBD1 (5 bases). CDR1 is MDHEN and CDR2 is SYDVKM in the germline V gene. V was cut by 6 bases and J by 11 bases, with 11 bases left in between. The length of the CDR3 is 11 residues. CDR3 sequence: CASSSREAQHF. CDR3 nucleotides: TGTGCCAGCAGCTCCAGGGAGGCCCAGCATTTT.

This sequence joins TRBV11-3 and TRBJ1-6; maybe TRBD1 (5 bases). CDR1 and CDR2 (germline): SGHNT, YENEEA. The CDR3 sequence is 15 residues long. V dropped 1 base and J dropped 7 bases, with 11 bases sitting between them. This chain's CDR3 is CASSLGGGGNSPLHF. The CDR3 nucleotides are TGTGCCAGCAGCTTAGGTGGTGGGGGGAATTCACCCCTCCACTTT.

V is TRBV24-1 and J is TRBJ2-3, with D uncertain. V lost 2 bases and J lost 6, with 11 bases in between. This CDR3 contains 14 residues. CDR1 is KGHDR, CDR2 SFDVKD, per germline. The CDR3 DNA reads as TGTGCCACCAGTGATTCTAATAGCTGGGATACGCAGTATTTT. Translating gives CATSDSNSWDTQYF.

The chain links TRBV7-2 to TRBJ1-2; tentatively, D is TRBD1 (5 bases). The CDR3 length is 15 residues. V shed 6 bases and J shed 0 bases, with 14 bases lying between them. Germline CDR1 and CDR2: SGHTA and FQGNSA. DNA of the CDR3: TGTGCCAGCAGACAGACGGGGCAGTCTAACTATGGCTACACCTTC. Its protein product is CASRQTGQSNYGYTF.

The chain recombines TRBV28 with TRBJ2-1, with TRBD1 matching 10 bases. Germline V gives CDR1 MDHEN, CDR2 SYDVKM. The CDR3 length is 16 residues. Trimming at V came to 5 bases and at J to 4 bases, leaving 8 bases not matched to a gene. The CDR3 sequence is CASSPSGQGSYNEQFF. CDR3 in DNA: TGTGCCAGCAGTCCCTCGGGACAGGGGAGTTACAATGAGCAGTTCTTC.

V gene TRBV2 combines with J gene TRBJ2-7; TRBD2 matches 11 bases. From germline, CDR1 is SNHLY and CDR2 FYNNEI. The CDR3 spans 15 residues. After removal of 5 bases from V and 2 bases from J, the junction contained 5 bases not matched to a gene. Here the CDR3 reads CASSPLSGGAYEQYF. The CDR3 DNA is TGTGCCAGCAGTCCCCTTAGCGGGGGGGCCTACGAGCAGTACTTC.

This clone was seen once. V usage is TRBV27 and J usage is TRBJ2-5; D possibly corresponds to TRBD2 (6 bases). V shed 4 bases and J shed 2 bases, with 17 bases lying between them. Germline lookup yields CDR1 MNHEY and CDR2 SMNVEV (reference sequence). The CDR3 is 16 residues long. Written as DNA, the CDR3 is TGTGCCAGCAGTTCTACGTCCGGGGGTTGGCAAGAGACCCAGTACTTC. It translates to CASSSTSGGWQETQYF.

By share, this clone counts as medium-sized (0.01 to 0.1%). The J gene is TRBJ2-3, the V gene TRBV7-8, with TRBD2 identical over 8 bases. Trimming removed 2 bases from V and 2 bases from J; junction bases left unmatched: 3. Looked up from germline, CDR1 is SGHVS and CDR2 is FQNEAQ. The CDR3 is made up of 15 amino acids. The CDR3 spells CASSLTSGPTDTQYF. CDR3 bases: TGTGCCAGCAGCTTAACTAGCGGACCCACAGATACGCAGTATTTT.

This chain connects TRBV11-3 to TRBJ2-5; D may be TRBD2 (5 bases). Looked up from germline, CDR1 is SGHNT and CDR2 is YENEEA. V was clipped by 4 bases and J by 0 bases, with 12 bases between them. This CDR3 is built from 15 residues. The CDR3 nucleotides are TGTGCCAGCAGCTATAGAGAGGGATACCAAGAGACCCAGTACTTC. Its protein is CASSYREGYQETQYF. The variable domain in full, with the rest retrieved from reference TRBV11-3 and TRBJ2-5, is EAGVVQSPRYKIIEKKQPVAFWCNPISGHNTLYWYLQNLGQGPELLIRYENEEAVDDSQLPKDRFSAERLKGVDSTLKIQPAELGDSAVYLCASSYREGYQETQYFGPGTRLLVL.

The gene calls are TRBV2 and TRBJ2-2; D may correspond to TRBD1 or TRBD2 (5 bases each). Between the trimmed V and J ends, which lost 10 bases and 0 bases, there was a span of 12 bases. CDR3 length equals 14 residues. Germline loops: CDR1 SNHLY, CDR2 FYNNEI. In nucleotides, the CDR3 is TGTGCCACCCGGTTGGGGGCGAACACCGGGGAGCTGTTTTTT. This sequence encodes CATRLGANTGELFF.

The CDR3 loop is CASSGPKAGNTIYF. The CDR3 bases are TGTGCCAGCAGTGGACCGAAAGCTGGAAACACCATATATTTT. The chain carries TRBV2 and TRBJ1-3, with D uncertain. Germline lookup yields CDR1 SNHLY and CDR2 FYNNEI. CDR3 length: 14 amino acids. V was cut by 4 bases and J by 2 bases, with 9 bases left in between. The full variable domain, with the rest looked up from reference TRBV2 and TRBJ1-3, is EPEVTQTPSHQVTQMGQEVILRCVPISNHLYFYWYRQILGQKVEFLVSFYNNEISEKSEIFDDQFSVERPDGSNFTLKIRSTKLEDSAMYFCASSGPKAGNTIYFGEGSWLTVV.

The chain's CDR3 is CASSQEGTTGLDTEAFF. In DNA, the CDR3 is TGTGCCAGCAGCCAAGAGGGAACGACAGGGTTGGACACTGAAGCTTTCTTT. This chain joins TRBV4-2 and TRBJ1-1, with 7 nucleotides matching TRBD1. CDR1 and CDR2 (germline): LGHNA, YNFKEQ. Trimming removed 0 bases from V and 3 bases from J; junction bases left unmatched: 10. The CDR3 runs 17 residues.

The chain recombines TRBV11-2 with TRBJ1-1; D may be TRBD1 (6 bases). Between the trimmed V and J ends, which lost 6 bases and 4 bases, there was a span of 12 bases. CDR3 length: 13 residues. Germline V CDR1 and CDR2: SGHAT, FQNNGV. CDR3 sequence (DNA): TGTGCCAGCAGTTACGGACAGCTCACTGAAGCTTTCTTT. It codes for CASSYGQLTEAFF.

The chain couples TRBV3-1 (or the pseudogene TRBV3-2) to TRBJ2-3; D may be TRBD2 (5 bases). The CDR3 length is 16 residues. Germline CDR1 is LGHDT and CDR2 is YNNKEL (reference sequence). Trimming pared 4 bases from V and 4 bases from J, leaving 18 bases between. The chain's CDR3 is CASSRARRGPSDTQYF. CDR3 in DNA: TGTGCCAGCAGCCGAGCCCGGCGAGGGCCTTCAGATACGCAGTATTTT.

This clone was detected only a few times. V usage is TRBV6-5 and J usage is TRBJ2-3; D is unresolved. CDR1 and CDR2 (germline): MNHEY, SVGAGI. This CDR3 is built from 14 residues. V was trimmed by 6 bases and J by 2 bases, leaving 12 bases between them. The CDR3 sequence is CASRPLEFTDTQYF. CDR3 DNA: TGTGCCAGCAGGCCTCTAGAATTCACAGATACGCAGTATTTT.

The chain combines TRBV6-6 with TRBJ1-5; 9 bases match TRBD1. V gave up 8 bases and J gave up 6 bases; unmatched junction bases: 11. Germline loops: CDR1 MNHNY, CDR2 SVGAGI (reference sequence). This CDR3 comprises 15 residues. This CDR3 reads CASGAGTGRTQPQHF. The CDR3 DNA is TGTGCCAGCGGGGCTGGGACAGGGAGGACTCAGCCCCAGCATTTT.

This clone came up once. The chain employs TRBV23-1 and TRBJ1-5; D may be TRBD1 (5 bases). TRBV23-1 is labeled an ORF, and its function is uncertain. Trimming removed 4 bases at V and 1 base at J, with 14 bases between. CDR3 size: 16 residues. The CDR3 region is CASSRKGRVSNQPQHF. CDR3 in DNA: TGCGCCAGCAGTCGGAAGGGCAGGGTGAGCAATCAGCCCCAGCATTTT.

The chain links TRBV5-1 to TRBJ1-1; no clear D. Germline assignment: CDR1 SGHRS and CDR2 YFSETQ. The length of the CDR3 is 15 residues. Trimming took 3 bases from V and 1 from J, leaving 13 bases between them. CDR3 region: CASSSIYTENTEAFF. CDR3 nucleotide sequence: TGCGCCAGCAGCTCGATTTACACGGAGAACACTGAAGCTTTCTTT.

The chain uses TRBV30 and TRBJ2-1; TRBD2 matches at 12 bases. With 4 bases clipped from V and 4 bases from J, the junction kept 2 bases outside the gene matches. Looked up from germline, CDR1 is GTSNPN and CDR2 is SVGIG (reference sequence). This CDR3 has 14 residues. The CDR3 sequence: CAWKGTSGYNEQFF. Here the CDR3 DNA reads TGTGCCTGGAAGGGGACTAGCGGGTACAATGAGCAGTTCTTC.

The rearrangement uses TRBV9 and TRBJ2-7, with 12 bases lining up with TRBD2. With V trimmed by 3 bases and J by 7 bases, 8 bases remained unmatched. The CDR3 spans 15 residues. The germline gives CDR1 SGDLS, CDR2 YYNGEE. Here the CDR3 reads CASSARTSGDHEQYF. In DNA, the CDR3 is TGTGCCAGCAGCGCCCGGACTAGCGGGGACCATGAGCAGTACTTC. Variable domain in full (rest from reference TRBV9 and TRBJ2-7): DSGVTQTPKHLITATGQRVTLRCSPRSGDLSVYWYQQSLDQGLQFLIQYYNGEERAKGNILERFSAQQFPDLHSELNLSSLELGDSALYFCASSARTSGDHEQYFGPGTRLTVT.